This T cell receptor (beta chain) appears in the sequencing data of a study of blood T cell repertoires in COVID-19. Study in general: Samples representing acute and convalescent COVID-19 were sourced from the United States, Italy and Spain. In each case, the material was cDNA or gDNA derived from T cells, B-cell-depleted T cells, or PBMCs.

Original analysis: Estimation of nucleated cell counts was performed using reference gene primer amplification. Clones were sequenced by immunoSEQ multiplex PCR, and TCRdb holds only the in-frame ones, with some missing. V, J and clone size were drawn from that table, and D and trimming were deduced from the DNA. Of about 240,000 clones listed, about four fifths were seen once; the top ten hold around 2%. The CDR3 runs 15 residues. Germline values: CDR1 LNHDA, CDR2 SQIVND (reference sequence). V was clipped by 2 bases and J by 4 bases; unmatched bases: 7. The chain employs TRBV19 and TRBJ2-7, with 8 positions matching TRBD1. The sequencing input was peripheral blood. The sequence derives from a young man who had recovered from COVID-19. In DNA form, the CDR3 reads TGTGCCAGTAGTATAAAGGGACAGGCTGGTTACGAGCAGTACTTC. It yields the protein CASSIKGQAGYEQYF.